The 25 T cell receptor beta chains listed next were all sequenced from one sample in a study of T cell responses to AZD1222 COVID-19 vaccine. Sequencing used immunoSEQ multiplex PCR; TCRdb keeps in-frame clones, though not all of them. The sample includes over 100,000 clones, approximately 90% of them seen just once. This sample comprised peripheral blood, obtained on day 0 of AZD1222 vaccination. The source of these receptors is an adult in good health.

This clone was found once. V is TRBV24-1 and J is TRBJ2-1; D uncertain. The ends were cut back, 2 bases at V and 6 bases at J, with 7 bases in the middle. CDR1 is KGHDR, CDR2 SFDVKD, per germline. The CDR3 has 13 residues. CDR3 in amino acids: CATSDSPGNEQFF. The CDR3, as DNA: TGTGCCACCAGTGATTCCCCGGGCAATGAGCAGTTCTTC.

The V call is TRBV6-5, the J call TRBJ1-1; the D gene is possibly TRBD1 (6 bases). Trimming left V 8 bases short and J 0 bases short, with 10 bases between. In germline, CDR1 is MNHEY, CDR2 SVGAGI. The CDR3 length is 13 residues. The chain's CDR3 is CASLGQLNTEAFF. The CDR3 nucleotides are TGTGCCAGCCTTGGACAGTTGAACACTGAAGCTTTCTTT.

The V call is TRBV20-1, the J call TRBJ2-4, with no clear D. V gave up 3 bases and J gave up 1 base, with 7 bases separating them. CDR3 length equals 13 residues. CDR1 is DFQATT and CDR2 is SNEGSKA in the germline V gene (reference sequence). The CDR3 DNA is TGCAGTGCTAGTGCCAGGGCCAAAAACATTCAGTACTTC. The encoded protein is CSASARAKNIQYF.

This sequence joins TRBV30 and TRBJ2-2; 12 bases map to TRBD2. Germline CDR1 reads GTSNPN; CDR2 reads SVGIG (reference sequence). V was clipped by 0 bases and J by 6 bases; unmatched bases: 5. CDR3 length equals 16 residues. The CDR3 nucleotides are TGTGCCTGGAGTGTCAAACTAGCGGGGGGTGCCGGGGAGCTGTTTTTT. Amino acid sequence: CAWSVKLAGGAGELFF.

The CDR3 reads CAIKGQGATEAFF. The CDR3 nucleotides are TGTGCCATCAAGGGACAGGGGGCCACTGAAGCTTTCTTT. The chain recombines TRBV10-3 with TRBJ1-1, with 12 bases lining up with TRBD1. This CDR3 is 13 amino acids long. V dropped 7 bases and J dropped 4; count of bases not matched to a gene: 1. CDR1 ENHRY and CDR2 SYGVKD come from the germline V gene.

The CDR3 nucleotides are TGTGCCAGCAGCTTAGCGCAGGGGGGGACTGGCTACACCTTC. It is translated as CASSLAQGGTGYTF. The chain is built from TRBV7-9 and TRBJ1-2; TRBD1 matches 7 bases. The CDR3 has 14 residues. CDR1 is SEHNR and CDR2 is FQNEAQ in the germline V gene (reference sequence). With V trimmed by 0 bases and J by 7 bases, 5 bases remained unmatched.

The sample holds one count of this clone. The CDR3 coding sequence is TGCGCCAGCAGCCCGGTCCTTTCCGCAGATACGCAGTATTTT. It specifies CASSPVLSADTQYF. The V call is TRBV5-1, the J call TRBJ2-3, with D unclear. Germline V gives CDR1 SGHRS, CDR2 YFSETQ. The CDR3 extends over 14 amino acids. The ends were cut back, 4 bases at V and 4 bases at J, with 13 bases in the middle.

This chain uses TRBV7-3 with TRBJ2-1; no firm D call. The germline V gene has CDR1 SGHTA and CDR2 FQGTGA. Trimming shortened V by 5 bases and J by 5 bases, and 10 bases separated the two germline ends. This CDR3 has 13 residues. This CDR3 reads CASSPTVDNEQFF. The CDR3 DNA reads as TGTGCCAGCAGCCCTACTGTGGACAATGAGCAGTTCTTC.

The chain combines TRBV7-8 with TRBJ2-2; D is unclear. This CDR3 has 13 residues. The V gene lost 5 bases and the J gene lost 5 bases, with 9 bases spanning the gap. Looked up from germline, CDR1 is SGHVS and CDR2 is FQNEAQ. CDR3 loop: CASSPLSTGELFF. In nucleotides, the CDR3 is TGTGCCAGCAGCCCCCTAAGTACCGGGGAGCTGTTTTTT.

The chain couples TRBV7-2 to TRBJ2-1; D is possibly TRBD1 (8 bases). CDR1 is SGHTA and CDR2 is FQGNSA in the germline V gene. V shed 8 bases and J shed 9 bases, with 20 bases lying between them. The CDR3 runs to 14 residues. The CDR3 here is CASGDRGLRGEQFF. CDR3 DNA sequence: TGTGCCAGCGGCGACAGGGGACTACGGGGTGAGCAGTTCTTC.

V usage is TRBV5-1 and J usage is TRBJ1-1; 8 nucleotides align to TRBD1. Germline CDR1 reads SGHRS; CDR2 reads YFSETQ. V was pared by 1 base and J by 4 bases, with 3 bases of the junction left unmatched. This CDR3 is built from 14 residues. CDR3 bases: TGCGCCAGCAGCTTGCAGGGGGCTGGCACTGAAGCTTTCTTT. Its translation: CASSLQGAGTEAFF.

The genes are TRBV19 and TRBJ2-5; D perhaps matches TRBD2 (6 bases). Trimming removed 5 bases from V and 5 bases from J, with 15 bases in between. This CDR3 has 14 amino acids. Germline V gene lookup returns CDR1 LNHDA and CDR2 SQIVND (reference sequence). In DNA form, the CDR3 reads TGTGCCAGTAGTTCCGGGCAAGGAGGGGAGACCCAGTACTTC. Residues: CASSSGQGGETQYF.

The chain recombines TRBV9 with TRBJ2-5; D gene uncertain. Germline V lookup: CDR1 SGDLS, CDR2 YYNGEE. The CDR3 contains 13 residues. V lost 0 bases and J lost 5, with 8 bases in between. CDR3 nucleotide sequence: TGTGCCAGCAGCGTAGCTTATTGGGAGACCCAGTACTTC. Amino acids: CASSVAYWETQYF.

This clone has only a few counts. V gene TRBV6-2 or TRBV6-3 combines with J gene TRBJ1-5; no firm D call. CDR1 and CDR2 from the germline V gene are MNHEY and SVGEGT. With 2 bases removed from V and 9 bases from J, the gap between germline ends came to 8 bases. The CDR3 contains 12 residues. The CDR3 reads CASSYPEVPQHF. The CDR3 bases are TGTGCCAGCAGTTACCCCGAGGTGCCCCAGCATTTT.

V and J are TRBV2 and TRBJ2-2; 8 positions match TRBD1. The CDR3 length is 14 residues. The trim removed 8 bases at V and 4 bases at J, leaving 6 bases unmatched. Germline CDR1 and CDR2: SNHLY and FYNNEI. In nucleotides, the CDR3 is TGTGCCAGCGGAGACAGGGGTAGCACCGGGGAGCTGTTTTTT. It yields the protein CASGDRGSTGELFF.

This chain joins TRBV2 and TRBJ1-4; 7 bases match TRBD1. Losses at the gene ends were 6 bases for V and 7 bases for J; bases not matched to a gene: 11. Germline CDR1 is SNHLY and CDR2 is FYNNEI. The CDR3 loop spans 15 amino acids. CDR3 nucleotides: TGTGCCAGCAGGGAGTTCAGGGGGTTAGGTGAAAAACTGTTTTTT. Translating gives CASREFRGLGEKLFF.

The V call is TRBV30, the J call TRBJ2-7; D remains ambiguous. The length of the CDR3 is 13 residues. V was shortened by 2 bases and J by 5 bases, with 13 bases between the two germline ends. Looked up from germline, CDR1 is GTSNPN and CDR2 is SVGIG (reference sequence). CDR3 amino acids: CAWSLWLNNEQYF. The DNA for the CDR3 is TGTGCCTGGAGTTTATGGCTAAACAACGAGCAGTACTTC.

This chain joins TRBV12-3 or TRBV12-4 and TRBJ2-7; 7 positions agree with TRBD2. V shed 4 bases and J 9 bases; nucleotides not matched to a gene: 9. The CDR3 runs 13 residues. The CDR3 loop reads CASSSGGVLAQYF. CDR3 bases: TGTGCCAGCAGTTCTGGGGGGGTTCTTGCGCAGTACTTC.

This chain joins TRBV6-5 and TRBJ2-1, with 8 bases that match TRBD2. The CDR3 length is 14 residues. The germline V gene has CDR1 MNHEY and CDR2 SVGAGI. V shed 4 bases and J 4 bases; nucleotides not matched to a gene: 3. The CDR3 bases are TGTGCCAGCAGTTTCGGGGGGGGTTACAATGAGCAGTTCTTC. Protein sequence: CASSFGGGYNEQFF.

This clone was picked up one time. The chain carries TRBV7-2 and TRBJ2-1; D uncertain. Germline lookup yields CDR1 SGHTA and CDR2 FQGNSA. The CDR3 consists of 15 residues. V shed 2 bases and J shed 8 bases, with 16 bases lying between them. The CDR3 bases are TGTGCCAGCAGCTTAAATGCTTTACGAAGCCATGAGCAGTTCTTC. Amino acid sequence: CASSLNALRSHEQFF.

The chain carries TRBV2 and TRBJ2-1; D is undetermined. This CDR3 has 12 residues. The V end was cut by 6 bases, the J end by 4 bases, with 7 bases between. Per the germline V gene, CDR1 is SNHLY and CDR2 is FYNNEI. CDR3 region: CASRASYNEQFF. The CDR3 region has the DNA TGTGCCAGCAGGGCTTCTTACAATGAGCAGTTCTTC.

The CDR3 sequence is CAISGTGRSQPQHF. The CDR3 DNA reads TGTGCCATCAGTGGAACAGGGAGATCTCAGCCCCAGCATTTT. The chain links TRBV10-3 to TRBJ1-5; weak D call: TRBD1 (6 bases). Germline CDR1 ENHRY, CDR2 SYGVKD. This CDR3 comprises 14 residues. V lost 4 bases and J lost 6, with 13 bases in between.

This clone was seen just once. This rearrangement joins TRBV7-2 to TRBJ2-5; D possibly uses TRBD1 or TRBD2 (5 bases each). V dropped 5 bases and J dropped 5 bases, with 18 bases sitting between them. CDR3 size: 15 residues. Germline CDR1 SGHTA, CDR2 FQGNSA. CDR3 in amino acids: CASSPRTRGLETQYF. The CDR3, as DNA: TGTGCCAGCAGCCCGCGGACCCGGGGCCTCGAGACCCAGTACTTC.

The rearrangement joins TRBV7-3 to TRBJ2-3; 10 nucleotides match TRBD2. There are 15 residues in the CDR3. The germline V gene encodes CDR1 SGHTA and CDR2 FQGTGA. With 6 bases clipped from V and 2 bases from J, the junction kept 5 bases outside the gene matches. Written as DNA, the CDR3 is TGTGCCAGCAGTCCTAGCGGGAGCGTCACAGATACGCAGTATTTT. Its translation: CASSPSGSVTDTQYF.

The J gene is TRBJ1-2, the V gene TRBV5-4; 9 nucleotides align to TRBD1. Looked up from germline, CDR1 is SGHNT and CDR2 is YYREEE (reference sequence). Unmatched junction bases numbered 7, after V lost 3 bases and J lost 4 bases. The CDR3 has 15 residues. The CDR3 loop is CASSSGQGVGYGYTF. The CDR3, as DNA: TGTGCCAGCAGCTCGGGACAGGGAGTCGGCTATGGCTACACCTTC.